The clone carrying this T cell receptor beta chain was seen only a few times. The target antigen is unknown. The CDR3 totals 18 residues. Trimming removed 4 bases at V and 4 bases at J, with 22 bases between. Germline V gene lookup returns CDR1 MGHRA and CDR2 YSYEKL. PCR primers comprised 60 Vbeta and 13 Jbeta primers. TCRdb's copy holds only in-frame clones and misses some; the assay was immunoSEQ multiplex PCR. The top ten clones hold more than 8% of a sample with around 110,000 clones, 55% to 65% of them seen once. This entry comes from a study of cytomegalovirus exposure and HLA in healthy donors. Overall study results and limits: For TCR beta chains, V- and J-gene trimming was later linked to a missense DCLRE1C variant. Some V segments, including TRBV6-2 and TRBV6-3, were excluded as indistinguishable. Some TCR beta chains (more than 150 of them) were listed as cytomegalovirus-associated.

Material: PBMCs. The chain combines TRBV4-1 with TRBJ2-2; tentative D call: TRBD2 (9 bases). The sequence was obtained from a woman aged 40 to 50 in good health and CMV-seropositive. The CDR3 DNA reads as TGCGCCAGCAGCCGTATGGACAGGGTAGCGGGAGCCACCGGGGAGCTGTTTTTT. Encoded protein: CASSRMDRVAGATGELFF.